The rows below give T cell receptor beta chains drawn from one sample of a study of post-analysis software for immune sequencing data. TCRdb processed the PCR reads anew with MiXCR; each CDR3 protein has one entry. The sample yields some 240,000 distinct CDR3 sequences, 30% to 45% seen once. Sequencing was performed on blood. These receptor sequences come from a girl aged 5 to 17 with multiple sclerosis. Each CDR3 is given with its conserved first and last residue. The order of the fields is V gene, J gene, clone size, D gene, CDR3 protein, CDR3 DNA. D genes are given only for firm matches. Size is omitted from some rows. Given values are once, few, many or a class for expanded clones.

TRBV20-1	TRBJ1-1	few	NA	CSASSLTGSNTEAFF	TGCAGTGCCAGTTCCCTAACAGGGTCGAACACTGAAGCTTTCTTT
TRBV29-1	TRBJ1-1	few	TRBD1	CSVRPGQSYTEAFF	TGCAGCGTGAGGCCGGGACAGAGTTACACTGAAGCTTTCTTT
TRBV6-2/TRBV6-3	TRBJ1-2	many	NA	CASSYLNGYTF	TGTGCCAGCAGTTATCTAAATGGCTACACCTTC
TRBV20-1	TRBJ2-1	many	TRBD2	CSARTPGLAASYNEQFF	TGCAGTGCGAGGACACCGGGACTAGCGGCTTCCTACAATGAGCAGTTCTTC
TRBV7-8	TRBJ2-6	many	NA	CASRLNRDPGANVLTF	TGTGCCAGCAGGTTGAACAGGGACCCTGGGGCCAACGTCCTGACTTTC
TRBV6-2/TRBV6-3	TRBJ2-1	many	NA	CASYASALSSYNEQFF	TGTGCCAGCTATGCTAGCGCCCTGAGCTCCTACAATGAGCAGTTCTTC
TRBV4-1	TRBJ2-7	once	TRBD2	CASSRGLAGANEQYF	TGCGCCAGCAGCCGAGGACTAGCGGGAGCAAACGAGCAGTACTTC
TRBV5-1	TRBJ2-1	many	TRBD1	CASSLLGQPYNEQFF	TGCGCCAGCAGCTTGTTGGGACAGCCCTACAATGAGCAGTTCTTC
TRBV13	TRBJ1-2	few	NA	CASSPTRRRDGYTF	TGTGCCAGCAGCCCGACGCGCAGAAGAGATGGCTACACCTTC
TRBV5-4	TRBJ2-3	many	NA	CASSLSGGPDTQYF	TGTGCCAGCAGCTTGTCCGGGGGACCAGATACGCAGTATTTT
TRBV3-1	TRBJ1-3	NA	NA	CASSQDPGGTGNTIYF	TGTGCCAGCAGCCAAGATCCCGGTGGCACTGGAAACACCATATATTTT
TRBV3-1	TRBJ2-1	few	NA	CASSHPGEIDNEQFF	TGTGCCAGCAGCCATCCGGGGGAAATCGACAATGAGCAGTTCTTC
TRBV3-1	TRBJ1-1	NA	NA	CASSQALNTEAFF	TGTGCCAGCAGCCAAGCCTTGAACACTGAAGCTTTCTTT
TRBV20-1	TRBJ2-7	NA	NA	CSAGPTGPSYEQYF	TGCAGTGCGGGACCGACGGGTCCCAGCTACGAGCAGTACTTC
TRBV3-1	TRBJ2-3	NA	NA	CASNHRGGTVDTQYF	TGTGCCAGCAACCATAGAGGGGGGACGGTCGATACGCAGTATTTT
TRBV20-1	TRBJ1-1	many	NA	CSASQGNTEAFF	TGCAGTGCTAGCCAGGGGAACACTGAAGCTTTCTTT
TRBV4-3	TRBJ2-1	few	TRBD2	CASSPKREGPYNEQFF	TGCGCCAGCTCCCCCAAGCGGGAGGGGCCCTACAATGAGCAGTTCTTC
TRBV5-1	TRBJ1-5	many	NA	CASSPEGDFNQPQHF	TGCGCCAGCAGCCCCGAAGGGGATTTCAATCAGCCCCAGCATTTT
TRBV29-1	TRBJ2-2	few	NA	CSVKYDLPGELFF	TGCAGCGTTAAATATGACCTCCCCGGGGAGCTGTTTTTT
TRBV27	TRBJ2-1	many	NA	CASSGPYNEQFF	TGTGCCAGCAGCGGGCCCTACAATGAGCAGTTCTTC